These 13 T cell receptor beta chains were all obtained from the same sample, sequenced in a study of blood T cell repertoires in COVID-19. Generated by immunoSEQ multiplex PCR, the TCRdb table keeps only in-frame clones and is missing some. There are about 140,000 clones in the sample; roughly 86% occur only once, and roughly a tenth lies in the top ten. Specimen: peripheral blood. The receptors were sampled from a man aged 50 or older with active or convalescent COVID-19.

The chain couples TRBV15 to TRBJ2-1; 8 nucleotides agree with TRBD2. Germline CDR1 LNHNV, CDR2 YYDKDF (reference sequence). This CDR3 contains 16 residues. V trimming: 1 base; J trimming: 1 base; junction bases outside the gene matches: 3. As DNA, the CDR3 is TGTGCCACCAGCAGAGGGACTAGCTCATCCTACAATGAGCAGTTCTTC. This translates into CATSRGTSSSYNEQFF.

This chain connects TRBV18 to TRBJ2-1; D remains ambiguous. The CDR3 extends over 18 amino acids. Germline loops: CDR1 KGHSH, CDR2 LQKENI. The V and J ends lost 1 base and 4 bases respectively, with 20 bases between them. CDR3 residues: CASSPLPVSGLGYNEQFF. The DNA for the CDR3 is TGTGCCAGCTCACCACTCCCCGTTTCGGGTCTAGGATACAATGAGCAGTTCTTC.

DNA for the CDR3: TGCAGCGTTGAACGGCAGGGGCGGGAGACCCAGTACTTC. Translation gives CSVERQGRETQYF. The V and J genes are TRBV29-1 and TRBJ2-5, with a possible D match to TRBD1 (6 bases). Trimming left V 2 bases short and J 5 bases short, with 12 bases between. The CDR3 contains 13 residues. Per germline, CDR1 SQVTM and CDR2 ANQGSEA.

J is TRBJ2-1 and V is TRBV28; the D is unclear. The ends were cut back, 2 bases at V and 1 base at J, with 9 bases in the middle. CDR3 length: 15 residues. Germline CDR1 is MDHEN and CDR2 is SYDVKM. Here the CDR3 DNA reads TGTGCCAGCAGTTTAGGGCTGAAATCCTACAATGAGCAGTTCTTC. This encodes CASSLGLKSYNEQFF.

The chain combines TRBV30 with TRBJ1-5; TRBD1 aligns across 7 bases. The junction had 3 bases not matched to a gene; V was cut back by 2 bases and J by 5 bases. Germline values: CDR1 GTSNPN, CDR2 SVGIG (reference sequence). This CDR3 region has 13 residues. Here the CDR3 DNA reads TGTGCCTGGAGTATTGGACAGGATCAGCCCCAGCATTTT. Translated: CAWSIGQDQPQHF.

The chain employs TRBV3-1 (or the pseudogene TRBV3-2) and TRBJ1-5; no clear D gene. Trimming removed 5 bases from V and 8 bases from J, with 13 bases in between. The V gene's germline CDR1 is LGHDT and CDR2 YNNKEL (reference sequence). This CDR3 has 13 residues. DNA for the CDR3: TGTGCCAGCAGCTTTCTTACGGCGGAGCCCCAGCATTTT. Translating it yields CASSFLTAEPQHF.

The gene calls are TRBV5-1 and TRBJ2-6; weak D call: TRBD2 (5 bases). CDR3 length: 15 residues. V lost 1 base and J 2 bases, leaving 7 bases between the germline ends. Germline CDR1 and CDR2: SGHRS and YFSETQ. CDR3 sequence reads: CASSLWRTGANVLTF. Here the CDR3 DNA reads TGCGCCAGCAGCTTGTGGAGGACTGGGGCCAACGTCCTGACTTTC.

CDR3 nucleotide sequence: TGTGCCAGCAGCAATCCAAGCGGGAGCGGATCCTACGAGCAGTACTTC. Protein product: CASSNPSGSGSYEQYF. The chain couples TRBV5-5 to TRBJ2-7, with TRBD2 matching over 8 bases. Germline CDR1 is SGHKS and CDR2 is YYEKEE (reference sequence). The CDR3 runs to 16 residues. With V trimmed by 4 bases and J by 1 base, 10 bases remained unmatched.

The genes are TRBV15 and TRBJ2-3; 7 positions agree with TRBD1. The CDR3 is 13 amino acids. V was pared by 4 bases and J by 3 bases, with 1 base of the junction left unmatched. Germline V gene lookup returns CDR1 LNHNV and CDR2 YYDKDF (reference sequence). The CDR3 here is CATSNRGTDTQYF. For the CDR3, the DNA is TGTGCCACCAGCAACAGGGGAACAGATACGCAGTATTTT.

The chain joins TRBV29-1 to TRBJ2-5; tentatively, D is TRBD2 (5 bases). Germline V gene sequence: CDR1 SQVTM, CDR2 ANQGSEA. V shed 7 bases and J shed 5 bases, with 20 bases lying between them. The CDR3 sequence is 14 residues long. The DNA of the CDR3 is TGCAGCGGATCGGTCTCGATGAGAGGGGAGACCCAGTACTTC. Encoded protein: CSGSVSMRGETQYF.

The CDR3 loop is CASGTTGGSGELFF. The CDR3 nucleotides read TGTGCCAGCGGCACGACAGGGGGCAGCGGGGAGCTGTTTTTT. The chain links TRBV3-1 (or the pseudogene TRBV3-2) to TRBJ2-2; TRBD1 agrees at 10 bases. The CDR3 loop spans 14 amino acids. CDR1 LGHDT and CDR2 YNNKEL come from the germline V gene (reference sequence). Losses at the gene ends were 8 bases for V and 7 bases for J; bases not matched to a gene: 7.

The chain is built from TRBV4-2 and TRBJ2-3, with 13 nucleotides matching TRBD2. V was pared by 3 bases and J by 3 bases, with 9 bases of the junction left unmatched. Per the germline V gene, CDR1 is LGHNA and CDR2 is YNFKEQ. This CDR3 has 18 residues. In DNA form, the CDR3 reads TGTGCCAGCAGCCACCTCGGACGGACTAGCGGGAGTACAGATACGCAGTATTTT. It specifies CASSHLGRTSGSTDTQYF.

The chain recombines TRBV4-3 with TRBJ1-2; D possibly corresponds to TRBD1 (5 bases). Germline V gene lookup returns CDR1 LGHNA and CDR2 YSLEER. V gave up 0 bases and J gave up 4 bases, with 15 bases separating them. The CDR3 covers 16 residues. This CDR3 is CASSQDRRGSGYGYTF. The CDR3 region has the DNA TGCGCCAGCAGCCAAGATCGAAGGGGCTCTGGCTATGGCTACACCTTC.